Shown below are 18 T cell receptor beta chains from a single sample sequenced in a study of control samples from healthy donors and cancer patients. Some clones are missing from TCRdb's copy, which holds only in-frame ones; the method was immunoSEQ multiplex PCR. This table holds 40,000 to 50,000 clones, roughly 80% found once. Sequenced input: blood. These receptors were taken from a man aged 60 to 75 in good health.

Concerning this clone: At one end the junction does not follow the germline gene, possibly because of a read error. V and J are TRBV29-1 and TRBJ1-4, with TRBD1 matching over 7 bases. The CDR3 spans 12 residues. Per the germline V gene, CDR1 is SQVTM and CDR2 is ANQGSEA. The DNA for the CDR3 is TGCAGCGTTGAAGATCCAGGGGGGGAGTGGCATTTT. Encoded protein: CSVEDPGGEWHF. Drawing the rest from reference TRBV29-1 and TRBJ1-4, the complete variable domain is SAVISQKPSRDICQRGTSLTIQCQVDSQVTMMFWYRQQPGQSLTLIATANQGSEATYESGFVIDKFPISRPNLTFSTLTVSNMSPEDSSIYLCSVEDPGGEWHFGSGTQLSVL.

The V and J genes are TRBV5-1 and TRBJ2-3, with D perhaps assigned TRBD1 or TRBD2 (6 bases each). V dropped 5 bases and J dropped 3 bases, with 10 bases sitting between them. Germline loops: CDR1 SGHRS, CDR2 YFSETQ. The CDR3 loop spans 13 amino acids. The CDR3 nucleotides read TGCGCCAGCAGAGGGGGGTCTACAGATACGCAGTATTTT. It is translated as CASRGGSTDTQYF.

V gene TRBV18 combines with J gene TRBJ2-2; 9 bases line up with TRBD2. V shed 2 bases, J shed 6 bases, and the junction held 7 bases outside the gene matches. CDR3 size: 16 residues. CDR1 and CDR2 from the germline V gene are KGHSH and LQKENI. The CDR3 loop reads CASSPRGSGSPGELFF. The CDR3 coding sequence is TGTGCCAGCTCACCAAGGGGTAGCGGGAGCCCCGGGGAGCTGTTTTTT.

CDR3 DNA sequence: TGTGCCAGCAGCTTAAGACAGGCCTCCTACGAGCAGTACTTC. This codes for CASSLRQASYEQYF. This sequence joins TRBV11-2 and TRBJ2-7; D possibly corresponds to TRBD1 (6 bases). Trimming shortened V by 2 bases and J by 0 bases, and 8 bases separated the two germline ends. The CDR3 extends over 14 amino acids. The germline V gene has CDR1 SGHAT and CDR2 FQNNGV. Full variable domain (rest looked up from reference TRBV11-2 and TRBJ2-7): EAGVAQSPRYKIIEKRQSVAFWCNPISGHATLYWYQQILGQGPKLLIQFQNNGVVDDSQLPKDRFSAERLKGVDSTLKIQPAKLEDSAVYLCASSLRQASYEQYFGPGTRLTVT.

This chain links TRBV27 with TRBJ2-7, with D possibly matching TRBD1 (5 bases). Germline assignment: CDR1 MNHEY and CDR2 SMNVEV (reference sequence). The CDR3 runs 20 residues. The ends were cut back, 2 bases at V and 6 bases at J, with 32 bases in the middle. The CDR3 nucleotides read TGTGCCAGCAGTTTAGGTCGACCAGGGTGGTTCCCAGGACCAACATCCGAGCAGTACTTC. This sequence encodes CASSLGRPGWFPGPTSEQYF.

This sequence joins TRBV4-3 and TRBJ2-2; D is perhaps TRBD2 (5 bases). With 0 bases removed from V and 2 bases from J, the gap between germline ends came to 10 bases. The CDR3 is 16 residues long. Germline CDR1 is LGHNA and CDR2 is YSLEER. For the CDR3, the DNA is TGCGCCAGCAGCCAAGATCGGGGAGCCAACACCGGGGAGCTGTTTTTT. Translated, it gives CASSQDRGANTGELFF.

In its sample, this clone was seen a few times. The chain joins TRBV10-3 to TRBJ2-5, with TRBD2 matching 12 bases. This CDR3 region has 15 residues. Looked up from germline, CDR1 is ENHRY and CDR2 is SYGVKD. The ends lost 4 bases at V and 4 bases at J; junction bases unmatched: 4. CDR3 residues: CAISGLAGEGETQYF. The CDR3 nucleotides are TGTGCCATCAGTGGACTAGCGGGGGAGGGAGAGACCCAGTACTTC.

This rearrangement joins TRBV18 to TRBJ1-2, with 9 positions matching TRBD1. V shed 6 bases, J shed 13 bases, and the junction held 12 bases outside the gene matches. This CDR3 has 13 residues. Germline V gene lookup returns CDR1 KGHSH and CDR2 LQKENI. As DNA, the CDR3 is TGTGCCAGCTCCAAGGATCTACAGGGGGCAGCCACCTTC. Its protein is CASSKDLQGAATF.

The chain has TRBV5-1 and TRBJ2-7; 7 bases line up with TRBD2. The CDR3 spans 15 residues. The germline gives CDR1 SGHRS, CDR2 YFSETQ. V gave up 8 bases and J gave up 0 bases; unmatched junction bases: 11. CDR3 sequence (DNA): TGCGCCAGTCGGTGGGGAGGGGTCAACTCCTACGAGCAGTACTTC. This encodes CASRWGGVNSYEQYF.

The CDR3 DNA is TGCGCCAGCAGCTCTACCCTTGGGGGCGCAGGGACTGAAGCTTTCTTT. As protein: CASSSTLGGAGTEAFF. This sequence joins TRBV5-1 and TRBJ1-1; perhaps TRBD1 as D (6 bases). V was pared by 3 bases and J by 5 bases, with 20 bases between. Per the germline V gene, CDR1 is SGHRS and CDR2 is YFSETQ. The CDR3 has 16 amino acids. Looking up the rest from reference TRBV5-1 and TRBJ1-1 gives the full variable domain: KAGVTQTPRYLIKTRGQQVTLSCSPISGHRSVSWYQQTPGQGLQFLFEYFSETQRNKGNFPGRFSGRQFSNSRSEMNVSTLELGDSALYLCASSSTLGGAGTEAFFGQGTRLTVV.

This clone was recorded once. The V gene is TRBV6-9, the J gene TRBJ2-5; D unclear. The CDR3 is 11 residues long. The V end lost 4 bases, the J end lost 5 bases, and 5 bases lay between the germline ends. The germline V gene encodes CDR1 MNHGY and CDR2 SVAAGI. The CDR3 sequence: CASSLRETQYF. CDR3 DNA: TGTGCCAGCAGTTTAAGGGAGACCCAGTACTTC.

The sample holds one count of this clone. The chain has TRBV5-6 and TRBJ2-1; D ambiguous. The CDR3 length is 11 residues. The germline V and J ends were trimmed by 2 bases and 10 bases, with 7 bases remaining between them. Germline CDR1 is SGHDT and CDR2 is YYEEEE. The CDR3 protein is CASSFSWEQFF. As DNA, the CDR3 is TGTGCCAGCAGCTTTAGTTGGGAGCAGTTCTTC.

The chain links TRBV5-4 to TRBJ2-7; TRBD1 matches 8 bases. The V gene end was trimmed by 4 bases and the J gene end by 3 bases; junction bases not matched to a gene: 6. Germline V CDR1 and CDR2: SGHNT, YYREEE (reference sequence). The CDR3 sequence is 14 residues long. CDR3: CASSPGQANYEQYF. DNA of the CDR3: TGTGCCAGCAGCCCGGGACAGGCTAACTACGAGCAGTACTTC.

The chain employs TRBV6-4 and TRBJ2-3; 10 nucleotides line up with TRBD2. Germline CDR1 is MRHNA and CDR2 is SNTAGT. The CDR3 runs 15 residues. V shed 5 bases, J shed 4 bases, and the junction held 6 bases outside the gene matches. DNA for the CDR3: TGTGCCAGCAGTCATAGCGGGAGGAGGGCAGATACGCAGTATTTT. Its protein product is CASSHSGRRADTQYF.

This chain links TRBV3-1 (or the pseudogene TRBV3-2) with TRBJ2-2; D perhaps matches TRBD1 (6 bases). The CDR3 has 15 amino acids. V was clipped by 5 bases and J by 2 bases, with 12 bases between them. Germline V lookup: CDR1 LGHDT, CDR2 YNNKEL (reference sequence). CDR3 in DNA: TGTGCCAGCAGCATTCGACAGGCTAACACCGGGGAGCTGTTTTTT. Translation: CASSIRQANTGELFF.

Turning to this clone: A read error may produce the germline difference seen at one junction end. The chain is built from TRBV4-1 and TRBJ1-5; no definite D call. There are 13 residues in the CDR3. Germline CDR1 MGHRA, CDR2 YSYEKL. CDR3 in amino acids: CAGSQEGFGPQHF. Here the CDR3 DNA reads TGCGCCGGCAGCCAAGAAGGGTTCGGGCCCCAGCATTTT.

The genes are TRBV5-1 and TRBJ2-3, with 10 nucleotides matching TRBD1. From germline, CDR1 is SGHRS and CDR2 YFSETQ. The length of the CDR3 is 15 residues. V dropped 9 bases and J dropped 2; count of bases not matched to a gene: 9. The CDR3 reads CATSGTGVFTDTQYF. CDR3 nucleotides: TGCGCCACCTCGGGGACAGGGGTTTTCACAGATACGCAGTATTTT. Full variable domain (remainder filled in from reference TRBV5-1 and TRBJ2-3): KAGVTQTPRYLIKTRGQQVTLSCSPISGHRSVSWYQQTPGQGLQFLFEYFSETQRNKGNFPGRFSGRQFSNSRSEMNVSTLELGDSALYLCATSGTGVFTDTQYFGPGTRLTVL.

The V and J genes are TRBV19 and TRBJ2-6, with D hard to call. Germline V gives CDR1 LNHDA, CDR2 SQIVND (reference sequence). This CDR3 comprises 15 residues. The V end lost 0 bases, the J end lost 0 bases, and 3 bases lay between the germline ends. The CDR3 protein is CASSIDRSGANVLTF. DNA of the CDR3: TGTGCCAGTAGTATAGACCGCTCTGGGGCCAACGTCCTGACTTTC.